The rows below give T cell receptor beta chains drawn from one sample of a study of CD8 T cells in ankylosing spondylitis. Via MiXCR, TCRdb re-called the 5' RACE reads, giving one row per CDR3 protein. This sample carries roughly 440,000 distinct CDR3 sequences, more than 15% of them seen once, and the ten largest clones take 0.95% to 1.1%. Sequencing used blood, either unsorted or a sorted T cell fraction (not recorded which). The source is a male donor with ankylosing spondylitis. Both conserved end residues are trimmed from each CDR3.

>TRBV11-2
ASSPTRVETQY
>TRBV5-1
ASSSYGTGPYEQY
>TRBV9
ASSVGGHLPSNYGYT
>TRBV29-1
SVEFSVGAETQY
>TRBV4-2
ASSQPRGYRGAHEQY
>TRBV18
ASSPPGLSTDTQY
>TRBV30
AWSLGQGTYEQY
>TRBV20-1
SARPLLNEQF
>TRBV4-1
ASSAPGQDRYNEQF
>TRBV20-1
SASPAGGGSYGYT
>TRBV19
ASSTKGEKLF
>TRBV6-1
ASRSSQGRLNTEAF
>TRBV7-6
ASSPSTGSGNTIY
>TRBV6-5
ASSYSRAEATYEQY
>TRBV12-3/TRBV12-4
ASSLRGLGKNIQY
>TRBV20-1
SAKGYSDEQY
>TRBV6-1
ASSETPGTVQPQH
>TRBV10-3
AISEGGTGMNIQY
>TRBV6-1
ASSVTSGTDTQY
>TRBV12-3/TRBV12-4
ASSLLGFIAF
>TRBV4-1
ASSQYNTEAF
>TRBV7-2
ASSFVSYNEQF
>TRBV3-1
ASSQVGDRKKNIQY
>TRBV12-3/TRBV12-4
ASSLGTLGGSNQPQH
>TRBV5-5
ASSFEGGVNTEAF
>TRBV5-4
ASSLDSLGETQY
>TRBV5-1
ASSPTSGNGETQY
>TRBV11-3
ASTGRGTEAF
>TRBV5-1
ASSLSGVEQF
>TRBV27
ASSAGGETQY
>TRBV15
ATSKGGWETQY
>TRBV5-1
ASSPPEGHYGYT
>TRBV12-3/TRBV12-4
ASSLSGRDKEAF
>TRBV20-1
SARASTGGEGNTIY
>TRBV4-1
ASSQAPSENNEQF
>TRBV9
ASSAGRPASGNTIY
>TRBV7-9
ASSLEDFRGQETQY
>TRBV20-1
SARAPGRNTMNTEAF
>TRBV6-1
ASSSLWETQY
>TRBV19
ASSIGPRGQTNEQF
>TRBV3-1
ASSIPSGGVTDTQY
>TRBV5-1
ASRTGNYNEQF